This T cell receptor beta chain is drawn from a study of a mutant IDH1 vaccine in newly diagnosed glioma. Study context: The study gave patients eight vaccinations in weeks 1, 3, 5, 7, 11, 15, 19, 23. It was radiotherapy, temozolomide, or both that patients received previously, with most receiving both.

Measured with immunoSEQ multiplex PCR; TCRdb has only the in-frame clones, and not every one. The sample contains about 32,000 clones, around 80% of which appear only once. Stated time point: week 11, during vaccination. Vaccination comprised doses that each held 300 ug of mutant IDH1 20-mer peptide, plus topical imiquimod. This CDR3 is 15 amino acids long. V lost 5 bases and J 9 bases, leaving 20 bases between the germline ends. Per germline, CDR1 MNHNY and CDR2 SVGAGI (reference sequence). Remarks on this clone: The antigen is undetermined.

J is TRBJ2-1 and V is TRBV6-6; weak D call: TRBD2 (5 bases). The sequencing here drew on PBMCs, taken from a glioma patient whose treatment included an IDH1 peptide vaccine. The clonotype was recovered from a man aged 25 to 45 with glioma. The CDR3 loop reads CASSPGYKNMGEQFF. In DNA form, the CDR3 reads TGTGCCAGCAGTCCGGGATACAAAAACATGGGTGAGCAGTTCTTC.